This paragraph covers one T cell receptor beta chain sequence. Other DNA sequences from this sample encode an identical CDR3 as well. Trimming pared 1 base from V and 3 bases from J, leaving 7 bases between. Germline loops: CDR1 SEHNR, CDR2 FQNEAQ (reference sequence). The CDR3 is 14 residues long. This sample was included in a study of T cell responses to AZD1222 COVID-19 vaccine. Produced via immunoSEQ multiplex PCR; TCRdb's table is partial and in-frame only. The sample shows 95,000 to 150,000 clones, approximately 90% of them seen only once. The sequence came from an adult in good health. The input for sequencing was peripheral blood, taken on day 0 of AZD1222 vaccination. The genes are TRBV7-9 and TRBJ1-5, with D perhaps matching TRBD1 (6 bases). CDR3 in amino acids: CASSLGQDNQPQHF. CDR3 nucleotide sequence: TGTGCCAGCAGCTTAGGACAGGACAATCAGCCCCAGCATTTT.